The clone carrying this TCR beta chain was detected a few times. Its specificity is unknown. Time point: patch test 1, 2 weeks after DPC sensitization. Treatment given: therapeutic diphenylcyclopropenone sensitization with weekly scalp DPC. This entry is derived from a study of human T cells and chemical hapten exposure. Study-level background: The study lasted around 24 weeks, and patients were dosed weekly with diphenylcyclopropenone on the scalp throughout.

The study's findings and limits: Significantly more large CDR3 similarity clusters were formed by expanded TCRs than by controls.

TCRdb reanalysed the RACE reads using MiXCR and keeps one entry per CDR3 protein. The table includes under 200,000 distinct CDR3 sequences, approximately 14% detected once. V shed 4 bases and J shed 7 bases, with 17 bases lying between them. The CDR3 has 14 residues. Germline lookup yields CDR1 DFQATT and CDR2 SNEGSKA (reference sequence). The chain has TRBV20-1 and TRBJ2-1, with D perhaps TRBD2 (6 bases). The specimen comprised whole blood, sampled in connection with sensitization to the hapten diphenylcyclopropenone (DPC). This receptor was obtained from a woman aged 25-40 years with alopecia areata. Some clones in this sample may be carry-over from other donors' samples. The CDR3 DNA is TGCAGTGCTAAAAACGGCGGGATAACGAATGAGCAGTTCTTC. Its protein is CSAKNGGITNEQFF.